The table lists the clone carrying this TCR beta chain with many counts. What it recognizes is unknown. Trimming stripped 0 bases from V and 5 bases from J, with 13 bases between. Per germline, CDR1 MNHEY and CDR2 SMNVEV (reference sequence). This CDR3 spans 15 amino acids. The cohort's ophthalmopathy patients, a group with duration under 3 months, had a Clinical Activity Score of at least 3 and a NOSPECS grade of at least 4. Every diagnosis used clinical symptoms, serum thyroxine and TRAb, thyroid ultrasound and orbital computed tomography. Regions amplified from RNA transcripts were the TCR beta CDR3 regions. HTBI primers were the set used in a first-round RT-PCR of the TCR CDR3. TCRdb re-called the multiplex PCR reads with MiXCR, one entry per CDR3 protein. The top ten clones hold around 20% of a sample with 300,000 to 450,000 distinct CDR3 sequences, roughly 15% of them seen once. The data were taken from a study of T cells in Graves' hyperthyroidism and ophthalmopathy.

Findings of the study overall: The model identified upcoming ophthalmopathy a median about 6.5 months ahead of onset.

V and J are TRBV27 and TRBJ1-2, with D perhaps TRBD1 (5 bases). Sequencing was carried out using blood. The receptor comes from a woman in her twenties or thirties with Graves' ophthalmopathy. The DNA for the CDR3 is TGTGCCAGCAGTTTATCGAATGGACACGGGTATGGCTACACCTTC. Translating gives CASSLSNGHGYGYTF.